This TCR beta chain was sequenced for a study of shared T cell receptors in the human thymus. Germline CDR1 LGHNA, CDR2 YSLEER. The CDR3 totals 16 residues. J was trimmed by 9 bases and V by 4 bases; bases with no gene match: 11. Repertoires were generated with immunoSEQ multiplex PCR, while TCRdb's copy carries only in-frame clones and drops some. The sample comprises some 700,000 clones, roughly 90% of which are singletons, and about 0.01% rests with the top ten. Separately, the same data were catalogued under a study of human thymus T cells. As reported in that work: Apparent skewing of V and J gene usage characterized both thymic and blood repertoires.

Sequences were obtained from thymocytes. This clonotype originated in a boy under two years old with a congenital heart defect. The chain couples TRBV4-3 to TRBJ2-1; 11 nucleotides agree with TRBD2. The CDR3 bases are TGCGCCAGCAGCCCGTTTAGCGGGAGGGCCGGGGGTGAGCAGTTCTTC. Translating it yields CASSPFSGRAGGEQFF.